This TCR beta chain was identified in a study of monozygotic twins with inflammatory bowel disease. No DNA is given; TCRdb re-called the 5' RACE reads and lists each CDR3 protein once. The sample table sets out a few hundred thousand distinct CDR3 sequences. The length of the CDR3 is 18 residues. The germline gives CDR1 MNHEY, CDR2 SVGAGI. The sequence came from a human donor with ulcerative colitis or Crohn's disease, or a healthy co-twin of an affected twin (not recorded which). Sequencing was done on a sample of blood. This chain connects TRBV6-5 to TRBJ2-1; no DNA is available, so the TRBD1 call from TCRdb remains unchecked. CDR3 loop: CASSYSTNQDTPGDEQFF.